This TCR beta chain was sequenced during a study of blood T cell repertoires in COVID-19. Overall study context: Sources were T cells, B-cell-depleted T cells, or PBMCs; the material itself was cDNA or gDNA.

Germline V gene data show CDR1 as LGHDT and CDR2 as YNNKEL (reference sequence). J lost 5 bases, V lost 0 bases, and 5 bases had no gene match. There are 17 residues in the CDR3. In the original processing: Amplifying reference gene primers gave estimates of nucleated cell counts. Method: immunoSEQ multiplex PCR; TCRdb's copy keeps in-frame clones and lacks some. The V and J calls and the clone size are those of that table, but D and trimming were determined from the DNA. The sample has approximately 300,000 clones, approximately 88% seen once. The V gene is TRBV3-1 (or the pseudogene TRBV3-2), the J gene TRBJ1-5; 12 nucleotides line up with TRBD1. Sample: peripheral blood. This receptor was taken from a woman aged 50 to 60 with active or convalescent COVID-19. The CDR3 DNA reads as TGTGCCAGCAGCCAAGATGGGACAGGGGGCGGAGATCAGCCCCAGCATTTT. Its protein is CASSQDGTGGGDQPQHF.